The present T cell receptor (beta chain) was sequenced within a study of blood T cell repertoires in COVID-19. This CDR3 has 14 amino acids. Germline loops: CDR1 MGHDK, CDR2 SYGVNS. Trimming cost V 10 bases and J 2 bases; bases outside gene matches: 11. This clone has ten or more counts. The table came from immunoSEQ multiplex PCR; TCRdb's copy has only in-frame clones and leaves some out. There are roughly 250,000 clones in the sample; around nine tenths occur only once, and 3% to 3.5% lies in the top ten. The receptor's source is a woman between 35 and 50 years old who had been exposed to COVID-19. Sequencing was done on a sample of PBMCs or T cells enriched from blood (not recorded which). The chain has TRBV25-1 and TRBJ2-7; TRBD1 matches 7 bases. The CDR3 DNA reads TGTGCCACTCCGGGACGGGACAGACCCTACGAGCAGTACGTC. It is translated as CATPGRDRPYEQYV.